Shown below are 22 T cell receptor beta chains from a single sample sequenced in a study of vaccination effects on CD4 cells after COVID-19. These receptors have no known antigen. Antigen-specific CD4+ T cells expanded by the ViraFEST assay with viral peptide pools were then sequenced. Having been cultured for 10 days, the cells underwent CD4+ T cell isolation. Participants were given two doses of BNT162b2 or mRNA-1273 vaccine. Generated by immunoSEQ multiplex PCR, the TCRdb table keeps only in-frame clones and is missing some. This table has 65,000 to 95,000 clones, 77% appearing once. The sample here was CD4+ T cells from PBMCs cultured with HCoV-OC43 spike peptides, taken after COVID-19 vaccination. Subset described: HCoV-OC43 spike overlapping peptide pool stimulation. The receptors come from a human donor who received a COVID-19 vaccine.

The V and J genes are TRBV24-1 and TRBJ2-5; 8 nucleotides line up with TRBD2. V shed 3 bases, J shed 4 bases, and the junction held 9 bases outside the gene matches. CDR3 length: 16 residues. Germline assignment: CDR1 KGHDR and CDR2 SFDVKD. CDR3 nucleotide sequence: TGTGCCACCAGTGATATGACCGGGAGGGACGGAGAGACCCAGTACTTC. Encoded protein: CATSDMTGRDGETQYF.

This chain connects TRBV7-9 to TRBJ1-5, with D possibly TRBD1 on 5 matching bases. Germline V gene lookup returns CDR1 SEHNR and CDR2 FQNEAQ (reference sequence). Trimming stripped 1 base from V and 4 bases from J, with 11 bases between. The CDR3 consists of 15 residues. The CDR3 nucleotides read TGTGCCAGCAGCTTAGTTGCAGGGAGTAATCAGCCCCAGCATTTT. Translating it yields CASSLVAGSNQPQHF.

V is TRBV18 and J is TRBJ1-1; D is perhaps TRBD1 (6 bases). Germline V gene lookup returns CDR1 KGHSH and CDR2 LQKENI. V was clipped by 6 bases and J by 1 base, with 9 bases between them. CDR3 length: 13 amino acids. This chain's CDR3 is CASSRDKNTEAFF. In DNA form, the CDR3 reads TGTGCCAGCTCCCGGGACAAGAACACTGAAGCTTTCTTT.

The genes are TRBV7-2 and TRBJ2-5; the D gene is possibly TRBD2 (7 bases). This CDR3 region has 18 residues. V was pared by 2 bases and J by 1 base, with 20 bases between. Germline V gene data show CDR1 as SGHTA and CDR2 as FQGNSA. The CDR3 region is CASSLPTGIGGLQETQYF. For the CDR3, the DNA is TGTGCCAGCAGCTTACCTACAGGGATCGGGGGGCTCCAAGAGACCCAGTACTTC.

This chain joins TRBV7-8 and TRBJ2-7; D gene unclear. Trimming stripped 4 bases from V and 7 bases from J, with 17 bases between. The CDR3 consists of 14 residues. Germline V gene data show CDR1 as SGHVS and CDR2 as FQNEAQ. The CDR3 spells CASSSDPGPLEQYV. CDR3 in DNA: TGTGCCAGCAGCTCGGATCCCGGCCCTCTAGAGCAGTACGTC.

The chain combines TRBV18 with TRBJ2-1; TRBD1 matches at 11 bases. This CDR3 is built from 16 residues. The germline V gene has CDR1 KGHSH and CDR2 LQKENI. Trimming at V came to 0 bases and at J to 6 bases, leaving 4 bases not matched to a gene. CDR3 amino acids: CASSPPPDRGRNEQFF. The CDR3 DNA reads TGTGCCAGCTCACCACCTCCGGACAGGGGGCGCAATGAGCAGTTCTTC.

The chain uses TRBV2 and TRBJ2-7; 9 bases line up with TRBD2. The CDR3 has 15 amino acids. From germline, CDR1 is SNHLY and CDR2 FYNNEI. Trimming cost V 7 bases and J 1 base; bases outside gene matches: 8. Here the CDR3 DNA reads TGTGCCAGCATGAGCGGGGGGACTACTTCCTACGAGCAGTACGTC. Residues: CASMSGGTTSYEQYV.

CDR3 in amino acids: CSASEMRGRNTGELFF. As DNA, the CDR3 is TGCAGTGCTAGTGAGATGAGGGGTCGGAACACCGGGGAGCTGTTTTTT. The J gene is TRBJ2-2, the V gene TRBV20-1; either TRBD1 or TRBD2 may supply D (5 bases each). The V end lost 3 bases, the J end lost 1 base, and 15 bases lay between the germline ends. CDR3 size: 16 residues. The germline V gene encodes CDR1 DFQATT and CDR2 SNEGSKA (reference sequence).

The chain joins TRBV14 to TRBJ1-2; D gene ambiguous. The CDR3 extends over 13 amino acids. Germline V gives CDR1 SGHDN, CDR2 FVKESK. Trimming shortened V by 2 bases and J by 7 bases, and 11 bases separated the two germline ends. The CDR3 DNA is TGTGCCAGCAGCCAATACCAGATCGGTGGCTACACCTTC. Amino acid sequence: CASSQYQIGGYTF.

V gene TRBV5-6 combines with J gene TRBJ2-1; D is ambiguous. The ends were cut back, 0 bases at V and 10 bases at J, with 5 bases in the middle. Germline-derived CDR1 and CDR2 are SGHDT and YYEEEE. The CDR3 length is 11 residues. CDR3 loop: CASSLAREQFF. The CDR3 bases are TGTGCCAGCAGCTTGGCCCGGGAGCAGTTCTTC.

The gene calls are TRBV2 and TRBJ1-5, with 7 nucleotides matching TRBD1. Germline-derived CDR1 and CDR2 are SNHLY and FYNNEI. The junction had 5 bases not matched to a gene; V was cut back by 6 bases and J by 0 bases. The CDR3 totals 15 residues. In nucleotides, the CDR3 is TGTGCCAGCAGAGACAGGGTGAATAGCAATCAGCCCCAGCATTTT. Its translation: CASRDRVNSNQPQHF.

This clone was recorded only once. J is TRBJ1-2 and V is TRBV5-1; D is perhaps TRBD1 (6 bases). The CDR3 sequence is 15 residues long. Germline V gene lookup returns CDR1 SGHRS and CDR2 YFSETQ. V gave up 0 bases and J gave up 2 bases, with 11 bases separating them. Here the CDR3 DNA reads TGCGCCAGCAGCTTGGAGCGGGGGACAAACTATGGCTACACCTTC. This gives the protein CASSLERGTNYGYTF.

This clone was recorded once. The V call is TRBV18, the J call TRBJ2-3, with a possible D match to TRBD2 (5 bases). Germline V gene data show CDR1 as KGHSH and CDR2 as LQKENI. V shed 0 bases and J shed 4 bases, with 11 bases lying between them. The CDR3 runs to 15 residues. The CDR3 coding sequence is TGTGCCAGCTCACCACCGAGGGTTCCCGCAGATACGCAGTATTTT. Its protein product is CASSPPRVPADTQYF.

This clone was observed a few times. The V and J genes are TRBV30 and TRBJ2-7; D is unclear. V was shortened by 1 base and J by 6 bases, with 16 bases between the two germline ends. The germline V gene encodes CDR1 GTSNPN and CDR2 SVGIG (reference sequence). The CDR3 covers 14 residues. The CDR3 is CAWSGRSGLAEQYV. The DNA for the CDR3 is TGTGCCTGGAGTGGGAGAAGTGGATTAGCCGAGCAGTACGTC.

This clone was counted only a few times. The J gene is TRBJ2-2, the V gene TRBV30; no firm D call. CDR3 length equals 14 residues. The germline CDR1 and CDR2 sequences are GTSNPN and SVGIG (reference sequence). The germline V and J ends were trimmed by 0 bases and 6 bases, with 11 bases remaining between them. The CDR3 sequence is CAWSVLLGPGELFF. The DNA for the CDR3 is TGTGCCTGGAGTGTACTCCTAGGTCCCGGGGAGCTGTTTTTT.

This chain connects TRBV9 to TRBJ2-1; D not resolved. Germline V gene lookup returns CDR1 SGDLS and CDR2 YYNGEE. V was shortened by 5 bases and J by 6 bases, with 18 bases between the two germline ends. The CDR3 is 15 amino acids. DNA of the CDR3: TGTGCCAGCAGTCCGAACCCCCTCGGCACCAATGAGCAGTTCTTC. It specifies CASSPNPLGTNEQFF.

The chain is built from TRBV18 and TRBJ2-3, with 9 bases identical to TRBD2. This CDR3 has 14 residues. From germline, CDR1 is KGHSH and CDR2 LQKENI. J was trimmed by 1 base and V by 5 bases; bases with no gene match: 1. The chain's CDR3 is CASSVAGGTDTQYF. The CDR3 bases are TGTGCCAGCTCAGTAGCGGGAGGCACAGATACGCAGTATTTT. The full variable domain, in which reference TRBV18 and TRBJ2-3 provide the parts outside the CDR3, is NAGVMQNPRHLVRRRGQEARLRCSPMKGHSHVYWYRQLPEEGLKFMVYLQKENIIDESGMPKERFSAEFPKEGPSILRIQQVVRGDSAAYFCASSVAGGTDTQYFGPGTRLTVL.

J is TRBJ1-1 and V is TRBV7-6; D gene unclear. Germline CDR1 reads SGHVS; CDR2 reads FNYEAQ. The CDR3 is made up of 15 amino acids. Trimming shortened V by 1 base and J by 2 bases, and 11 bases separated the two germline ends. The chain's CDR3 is CASSLDGRVNTEAFF. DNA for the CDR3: TGTGCCAGCAGCTTAGATGGGAGGGTTAACACTGAAGCTTTCTTT.

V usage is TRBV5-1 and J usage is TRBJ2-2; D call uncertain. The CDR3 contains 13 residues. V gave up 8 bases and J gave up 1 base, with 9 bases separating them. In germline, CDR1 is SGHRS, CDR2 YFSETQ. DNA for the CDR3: TGCGCCAGTAGACTTCTGAACACCGGGGAGCTGTTTTTT. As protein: CASRLLNTGELFF.

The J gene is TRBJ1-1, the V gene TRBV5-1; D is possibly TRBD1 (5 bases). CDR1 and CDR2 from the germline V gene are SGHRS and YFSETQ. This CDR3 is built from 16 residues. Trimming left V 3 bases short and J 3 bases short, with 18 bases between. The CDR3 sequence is CASSSRGGTGDTEAFF. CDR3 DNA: TGCGCCAGCAGCTCCCGAGGAGGGACCGGGGACACTGAAGCTTTCTTT.

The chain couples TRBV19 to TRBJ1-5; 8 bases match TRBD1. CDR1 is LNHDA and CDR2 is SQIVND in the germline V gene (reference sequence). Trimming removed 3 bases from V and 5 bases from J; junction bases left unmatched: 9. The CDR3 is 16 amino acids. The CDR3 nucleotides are TGTGCCAGTAGTATTCTGATCAGGGGGCGAGATCAGCCCCAGCATTTT. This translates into CASSILIRGRDQPQHF. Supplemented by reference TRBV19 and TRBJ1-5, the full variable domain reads DGGITQSPKYLFRKEGQNVTLSCEQNLNHDAMYWYRQDPGQGLRLIYYSQIVNDFQKGDIAEGYSVSREKKESFPLTVTSAQKNPTAFYLCASSILIRGRDQPQHFGDGTRLSIL.

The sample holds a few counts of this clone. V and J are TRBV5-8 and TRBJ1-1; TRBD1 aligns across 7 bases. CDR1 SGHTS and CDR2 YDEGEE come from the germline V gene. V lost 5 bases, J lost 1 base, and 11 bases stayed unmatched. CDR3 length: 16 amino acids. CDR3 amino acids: CASRRVRQGRNTEAFF. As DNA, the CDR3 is TGTGCCAGCAGACGTGTCCGACAGGGACGGAACACTGAAGCTTTCTTT.